The entry that follows covers one TCR beta chain sequence. Trimming shortened V by 2 bases and J by 0 bases, and 8 bases separated the two germline ends. This CDR3 has 15 residues. Germline V gives CDR1 SGHRS, CDR2 YFSETQ. The sample comes from a study of cytomegalovirus exposure and HLA in healthy donors. PCR amplification relied on 60 Vbeta primers (plus 13 Jbeta primers). Repertoires were generated with immunoSEQ multiplex PCR, while TCRdb's copy carries only in-frame clones and drops some. In the table there are about 140,000 clones, around 79% of which are singletons. The rearrangement joins TRBV5-1 to TRBJ2-2; no firm D call. The sequence was obtained from a female donor in good health and CMV-seronegative. What was sequenced was PBMCs. The CDR3 region is CASSFDLTNTGELFF. CDR3 DNA: TGCGCCAGCAGCTTTGATCTAACGAACACCGGGGAGCTGTTTTTT.